Listed below are T cell receptor beta chains from one sample, sequenced in a study of T-cell memory formation after mild COVID-19. In TCRdb, the 5' RACE reads were re-called with MiXCR into one record per CDR3 protein. The data contain roughly 130,000 distinct CDR3 sequences, about 17% of them singletons. Source material: PBMCs or a T cell subset sorted from them (not recorded which). These receptors came from a man aged 18-30 years who had mild COVID-19 (a few samples of this study predate the infection). Cell type and time point are not known. CDR3s leave out the opening cysteine and the closing phenylalanine or tryptophan. D genes are given only for firm matches.

>TRBV15|NA
ATSQYRGEAF
>TRBV18|NA
ASSPMGYQETQY
>TRBV20-1|NA
SAGPRRGRTDTQY
>TRBV20-1|NA
SATGLTETQY
>TRBV20-1|TRBD2
SVSGLAGAGRTDTQY
>TRBV6-5|NA
ASRSTGIYETQY
>TRBV3-1|TRBD1
ASSQEGTVMQT
>TRBV5-1|NA
ASSEFQGGNSPLH
>TRBV12-3/TRBV12-4|TRBD1
ASSQRQGHQPQH
>TRBV9|NA
ASSVVGTANYGYT
>TRBV25-1|NA
ASSAPGWGLNTQY
>TRBV3-1|NA
ASLPGVGSPLH
>TRBV5-1|NA
ASSPEGTDTQY
>TRBV3-1|TRBD1
ASSLQGVYGYT
>TRBV5-5|NA
ASSLEVSGYT
>TRBV5-1|NA
ASGHFSTDTQY
>TRBV24-1|NA
ATSDDGGSPLH
>TRBV10-3|TRBD1
AISLTGTGGADTQY
>TRBV6-2/TRBV6-3|TRBD1
ASSYGVQGMYEQF
>TRBV12-3/TRBV12-4|NA
ASSPTGSWYGYT
>TRBV5-4|NA
ASSLASNMNTEAF
>TRBV11-1|TRBD1
ASSLTGGGQGDEQY
>TRBV11-2|NA
ASRRDGYTQY
>TRBV5-1|TRBD2
ASSLRTSGATGELF
>TRBV7-8|TRBD2
ASSYRRISGGLQGKNIQY
>TRBV12-3/TRBV12-4|NA
ASLKETETQY
>TRBV7-2|TRBD1
ASSLWQGVYYGYT
>TRBV10-3|NA
AISERVDTGELF
>TRBV6-5|TRBD1
ASSYGQGRAF
>TRBV5-1|NA
ASSLGLTDTQY
>TRBV12-3/TRBV12-4|TRBD1
ASSAGTGIEETQY
>TRBV6-6|NA
ASSYSGENTEAF
>TRBV7-6|NA
AVTGAEETQY